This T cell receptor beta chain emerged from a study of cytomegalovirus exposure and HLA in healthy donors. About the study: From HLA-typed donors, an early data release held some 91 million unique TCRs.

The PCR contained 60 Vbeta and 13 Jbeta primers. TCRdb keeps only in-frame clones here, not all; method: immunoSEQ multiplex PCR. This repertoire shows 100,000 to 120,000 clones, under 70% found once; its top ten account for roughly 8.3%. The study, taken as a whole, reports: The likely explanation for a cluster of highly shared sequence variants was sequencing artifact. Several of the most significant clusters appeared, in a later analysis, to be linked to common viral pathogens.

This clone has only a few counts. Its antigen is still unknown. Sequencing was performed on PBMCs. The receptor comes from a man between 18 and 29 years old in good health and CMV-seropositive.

The CDR3 bases are TGTGCCAGCAGCCAATACACCTTC. Its protein is CASSQYTF. The chain carries TRBV7-9 and TRBJ1-2, with D uncertain. Looked up from germline, CDR1 is SEHNR and CDR2 is FQNEAQ (reference sequence). This CDR3 has 8 amino acids. V lost 5 bases to trimming and J lost 11 bases, with 3 bases between them.